A selection of T cell receptor beta chains follows, all from one sample in a study of control samples from healthy donors and cancer patients. The assay was immunoSEQ multiplex PCR, and TCRdb's table has in-frame clones only and misses some. The sample carries fewer than 120,000 clones, 70% to 90% recorded once. Sequencing input: PBMCs. All receptors come from a woman in her fifties or sixties with lung cancer. Both conserved end residues are part of each CDR3. The order of the fields is CDR3 length, clone size, D gene, V gene, J gene, CDR3 protein, CDR3 DNA. D genes are given only for firm matches. Size values are once, few and many counts, or a class for expanded clones, and some rows have none.

>13|NA|NA|TRBV6-2/TRBV6-3|TRBJ1-6
CASSGTQNSPLHF
TGTGCCAGCAGCGGGACACAGAATTCACCCCTCCACTTT
>15|NA|TRBD1|TRBV6-6|TRBJ2-7
CASRSGQGNSYEQYF
TGTGCCAGCAGGTCGGGACAGGGGAACTCCTACGAGCAGTACTTC
>15|NA|NA|TRBV27|TRBJ1-5
CASSLSGRVEEPQHF
TGTGCCAGCAGTTTATCGGGCAGGGTGGAAGAGCCCCAGCATTTT
>14|NA|TRBD1|TRBV6-5|TRBJ1-5
CASRSTGRNQPQHF
TGTGCCAGCAGGTCGACAGGGCGGAATCAGCCCCAGCATTTT
>17|NA|NA|TRBV27|TRBJ1-1
CASSFSPTDRRNTEAFF
TGTGCCAGCAGTTTTTCCCCGACAGATCGCCGGAACACTGAAGCTTTCTTT
>15|NA|NA|TRBV9|TRBJ1-1
CASSARAGTGTEAFF
TGTGCCAGCAGCGCGAGGGCGGGAACGGGCACTGAAGCTTTCTTT
>15|NA|TRBD1|TRBV2|TRBJ1-5
CASSTSGGSNQPQHF
TGTGCCAGCAGTACCTCAGGGGGCAGCAATCAGCCCCAGCATTTT
>14|NA|NA|TRBV5-1|TRBJ1-3
CASSPGTMGNTIYF
TGCGCCAGCAGCCCCGGGACAATGGGAAACACCATATATTTT
>16|NA|TRBD2|TRBV5-1|TRBJ2-2
CASRASGGANTGELFF
TGCGCCAGCAGGGCTAGCGGGGGCGCGAACACCGGGGAGCTGTTTTTT
>18|NA|TRBD1|TRBV19|TRBJ1-5
CASRVGGTGVSNGQPQHF
TGTGCCAGTAGGGTAGGCGGGACAGGGGTATCAAATGGCCAGCCCCAGCATTTT
>13|NA|NA|TRBV11-2|TRBJ2-1
CASSLTEGNEQFF
TGTGCCAGCAGCCTGACAGAAGGCAATGAGCAGTTCTTC
>14|few|NA|TRBV6-5|TRBJ1-1
CASWRSGGNTEAFF
TGTGCCAGCTGGAGGAGCGGGGGGAACACTGAAGCTTTCTTT
>13|NA|NA|TRBV6-4|TRBJ2-3
CASSSGGTDTQYF
TGTGCCAGCAGCTCGGGGGGCACAGATACGCAGTATTTT
>13|once|NA|TRBV5-6|TRBJ2-1
CASSSGPVPEQFF
TGTGCCAGCAGCTCTGGCCCCGTACCTGAGCAGTTCTTC
>12|NA|NA|TRBV7-9|TRBJ1-6
CASSLERGPLHF
TGTGCCAGCAGCTTAGAACGTGGACCCCTCCACTTT
>15|NA|TRBD1|TRBV3-1/TRBV3-2|TRBJ1-4
CASRFTGGGDEKLFF
TGTGCCAGCAGATTTACAGGGGGAGGGGATGAAAAACTGTTTTTT
>14|NA|NA|TRBV5-1|TRBJ2-3
CASSLLGTTDTQYF
TGCGCCAGCAGCTTGCTAGGGACCACAGATACGCAGTATTTT
>16|NA|TRBD1|TRBV29-1|TRBJ2-1
CSVEDRMGTGKNEQFF
TGCAGCGTTGAAGATAGAATGGGGACAGGGAAGAATGAGCAGTTCTTC
>11|NA|NA|TRBV12-3/TRBV12-4|TRBJ1-1
CASSWGPEAFF
TGTGCCAGCAGCTGGGGGCCCGAAGCTTTCTTT
>13|NA|NA|TRBV5-1|TRBJ1-5
CASSLLGSEPQHF
TGCGCCAGCAGCTTGTTGGGGTCGGAGCCCCAGCATTTT
>16|NA|NA|TRBV2|TRBJ2-1
CASSELRDFSYNEQFF
TGTGCCAGCAGTGAATTACGCGACTTCTCCTACAATGAGCAGTTCTTC
>13|NA|NA|TRBV30|TRBJ1-5
CAWTIGPNQPQHF
TGTGCCTGGACCATCGGCCCCAATCAGCCCCAGCATTTT
>15|NA|TRBD1|TRBV5-8|TRBJ1-2
CASSLTGDGNYGYTF
TGTGCCAGCAGCTTAACAGGGGACGGGAACTATGGCTACACCTTC
>13|NA|TRBD1|TRBV6-6|TRBJ1-2
CASRGQGEDGYTF
TGTGCCAGCCGAGGACAGGGGGAGGATGGCTACACCTTC
>14|NA|NA|TRBV7-8|TRBJ1-1
CASSLDAENTEAFF
TGTGCCAGCAGCTTAGACGCAGAGAACACTGAAGCTTTCTTT
>14|NA|NA|TRBV27|TRBJ1-2
CASSLSGYSVGYTF
TGTGCCAGCAGTTTATCGGGGTACAGCGTCGGCTACACCTTC
>13|once|TRBD1|TRBV24-1|TRBJ2-3
CATSDTGGDTQYF
TGTGCCACCAGTGATACAGGGGGAGATACGCAGTATTTT
>14|NA|NA|TRBV10-3|TRBJ2-3
CAISDGDFTDTQYF
TGTGCCATCAGTGATGGGGATTTCACAGATACGCAGTATTTT
>13|NA|NA|TRBV6-5|TRBJ1-1
CASVAGQISEAFF
TGTGCCAGCGTCGCGGGACAAATCTCTGAAGCTTTCTTT
>15|NA|NA|TRBV3-1/TRBV3-2|TRBJ1-2
CASSQASGLNYGYTF
TGTGCCAGCAGCCAAGCGTCAGGCCTTAACTATGGCTACACCTTC
>17|NA|NA|TRBV19|TRBJ1-1
CASSIGRTDSINTEAFF
TGTGCCAGTAGTATAGGCAGGACGGACTCCATTAACACTGAAGCTTTCTTT
>13|NA|NA|TRBV5-8|TRBJ1-2
CASSLNRNYGYTF
TGTGCCAGCAGCTTGAACAGGAACTATGGCTACACCTTC
>12|once|NA|TRBV30|TRBJ2-2
CACRVNTGELFF
TGTGCCTGCAGGGTAAACACCGGGGAGCTGTTTTTT
>14|NA|NA|TRBV27|TRBJ2-7
CASSYGVSPYEQYF
TGTGCCAGCAGTTACGGGGTATCCCCTTACGAGCAGTACTTC
>15|NA|TRBD1|TRBV5-4|TRBJ1-1
CASSVDRVRNTEAFF
TGTGCCAGCAGCGTGGACAGGGTACGGAACACTGAAGCTTTCTTT
>13|NA|NA|TRBV2|TRBJ1-5
CASSEWERQPQHF
TGTGCCAGCAGTGAATGGGAACGTCAGCCCCAGCATTTT
>18|NA|NA|TRBV7-3|TRBJ2-6
CASSLGFARGPGANVLTF
TGTGCCAGCAGCTTAGGTTTCGCGAGGGGCCCTGGGGCCAACGTCCTGACTTTC
>16|NA|TRBD1|TRBV5-1|TRBJ1-2
CASSLGRDRVFYGYTF
TGCGCCAGCAGCTTGGGACGGGACAGGGTTTTCTATGGCTACACCTTC
>11|NA|NA|TRBV20-1|TRBJ1-2
CSASDSRGYTF
TGCAGTGCTAGTGACAGTAGAGGCTACACCTTC
>14|NA|TRBD1|TRBV4-2|TRBJ1-6
CASSLDRDNSPLHF
TGTGCCAGCAGCTTGGACAGGGATAATTCACCCCTCCACTTT
>15|NA|NA|TRBV5-4|TRBJ1-5
CASSLMPGPNQPQHF
TGTGCCAGCAGCTTGATGCCAGGTCCCAATCAGCCCCAGCATTTT
>15|NA|TRBD2|TRBV6-4|TRBJ2-3
CASSDTTSGGDTQYF
TGTGCCAGCAGTGACACGACTAGCGGGGGAGATACGCAGTATTTT